These 7 T cell receptor beta chains share one sample of origin, sequenced in a study of sequential checkpoint blockade in melanoma. TCRdb's table, derived via immunoSEQ multiplex PCR, lists solely in-frame clones and lacks some. Of fewer than 35,000 clones detected, more than 60% appear once; the ten largest clones hold roughly 22%. Regarding treatment: randomized to nivolumab then ipilimumab (arm A) or the reverse (arm B). The starting material was CD8+ T cells sorted from blood (inferred from file names), obtained from a patient given nivolumab and ipilimumab in sequence. The source of these receptors is a human donor with melanoma.

As DNA, the CDR3 is TGTGCCAGCAGCCTGGACAGGGTCACGAATCAGCCCCAGCATTTT. It is translated as CASSLDRVTNQPQHF. The rearrangement links TRBV7-8 to TRBJ1-5; 8 bases line up with TRBD1. With V trimmed by 5 bases and J by 4 bases, 7 bases remained unmatched. This CDR3 spans 15 amino acids. Germline CDR1 and CDR2: SGHVS and FQNEAQ.

This rearrangement joins TRBV11-2 to TRBJ1-1; TRBD1 might be the D (5 bases). CDR1 and CDR2 from the germline V gene are SGHAT and FQNNGV. The CDR3 has 15 residues. Trimming removed 0 bases at V and 3 bases at J, with 11 bases between. Written as DNA, the CDR3 is TGTGCCAGCAGCTTAGATAACGGGGGGTACACTGAAGCTTTCTTT. Its translation: CASSLDNGGYTEAFF. Using reference TRBV11-2 and TRBJ1-1 for the parts outside the CDR3, the full variable domain is EAGVAQSPRYKIIEKRQSVAFWCNPISGHATLYWYQQILGQGPKLLIQFQNNGVVDDSQLPKDRFSAERLKGVDSTLKIQPAKLEDSAVYLCASSLDNGGYTEAFFGQGTRLTVV.

This chain links TRBV28 with TRBJ2-1; D remains unclear. There are 14 residues in the CDR3. V shed 6 bases and J shed 6 bases, with 15 bases lying between them. CDR1 MDHEN and CDR2 SYDVKM come from the germline V gene. CDR3 bases: TGTGCCAGCAGAACTGACATCATCGCCAATGAGCAGTTCTTC. It encodes CASRTDIIANEQFF.

The rearrangement joins TRBV2 to TRBJ2-1; tentatively, D is TRBD1 (6 bases). This CDR3 has 13 residues. V was pared by 6 bases and J by 6 bases, with 12 bases between. Germline CDR1 is SNHLY and CDR2 is FYNNEI. CDR3 nucleotides: TGTGCCAGCAGGCCCACAGGGATCAATGAGCAGTTCTTC. This codes for CASRPTGINEQFF.

The chain is built from TRBV7-2 and TRBJ2-5, with 8 positions matching TRBD1. TRBJ2-7 matches the DNA end more closely, so the J call is doubtful. This CDR3 contains 15 residues. Germline V CDR1 and CDR2: SGHTA, FQGNSA. This CDR3 is CASSLRWTGRYEQYF. CDR3 bases: TGTGCCAGCAGCCTAAGATGGACAGGGCGATACGAGCAGTACTTC.

This chain links TRBV5-1 with TRBJ1-2; no reliable D call. CDR1 SGHRS and CDR2 YFSETQ come from the germline V gene. Trimming cost V 4 bases and J 4 bases, with 5 bases left between them. CDR3 length equals 11 residues. The CDR3 DNA is TGCGCCAGCAGCGGGCCCTATGGCTACACCTTC. It encodes CASSGPYGYTF.

This clone has only a few counts. The chain combines TRBV5-6 with TRBJ2-7; D is ambiguous. Germline assignment: CDR1 SGHDT and CDR2 YYEEEE. This CDR3 spans 12 amino acids. Trimming took off 2 bases at V and 5 bases at J, with 8 bases between the two ends. In DNA form, the CDR3 reads TGTGCCAGCAGCTTCGGGTCCCACGAGCAGTACTTC. Protein sequence: CASSFGSHEQYF.